The 12 T cell receptor beta chains reported below all come from one sample, sequenced in a study of blood T cells in healthy people across ages. PCR was performed a second time for about 6 to 11 cycles using a sample-barcoded 5' primer and a J-beta primer mix. MiXCR, applied by TCRdb to the 5' RACE reads, yields one record per CDR3 protein. This table has 550,000 to 650,000 distinct CDR3 sequences, 27% appearing once. These data also featured in a second study, about T cells of mothers and their children.

Sequencing was performed on blood. The origin of the receptors is a boy aged 2 to 9 in good health.

This clonotype showed up many times. The CDR3 spells CSVEVGAGGYTF. CDR3 coding DNA: TGCAGCGTTGAAGTAGGGGCGGGTGGCTACACCTTC. V is TRBV29-1 and J is TRBJ1-2; the D gene is possibly TRBD1 (5 bases). The CDR3 loop spans 12 amino acids. In germline, CDR1 is SQVTM, CDR2 ANQGSEA. The V and J ends lost 1 base and 7 bases respectively, with 10 bases between them.

This clonotype was observed a handful of times. The chain employs TRBV7-2 and TRBJ1-2; D might be TRBD1 (6 bases). V gave up 1 base and J gave up 7 bases, with 19 bases separating them. CDR1 is SGHTA, CDR2 FQGNSA, per germline. The CDR3 consists of 16 residues. The CDR3: CASSLGGNAGARGYTF. The CDR3 bases are TGTGCCAGCAGCTTAGGGGGTAACGCGGGGGCGCGTGGCTACACCTTC.

There are many counts of this clonotype. The rearrangement joins TRBV7-2 to TRBJ2-5; TRBD1 agrees at 8 bases. The junction had 3 bases not matched to a gene; V was cut back by 5 bases and J by 4 bases. Germline values: CDR1 SGHTA, CDR2 FQGNSA. The CDR3 runs to 13 residues. This CDR3 is CASSVQGGETQYF. The CDR3 DNA reads as TGTGCCAGCAGCGTACAGGGGGGAGAGACCCAGTACTTC.

The genes are TRBV27 and TRBJ2-7, with D tentatively TRBD2 (6 bases). The V end was cut by 3 bases, the J end by 3 bases, with 9 bases between. Per the germline V gene, CDR1 is MNHEY and CDR2 is SMNVEV (reference sequence). This CDR3 region has 13 residues. CDR3 coding DNA: TGTGCCAGCAGTTTCACGGGGGTCTACGAGCAGTACTTC. It is translated as CASSFTGVYEQYF.

J is TRBJ1-2 and V is TRBV7-9; 10 bases fit TRBD1. Losses at the gene ends were 6 bases for V and 14 bases for J; bases not matched to a gene: 15. CDR1 and CDR2 (germline): SEHNR, FQNEAQ (reference sequence). CDR3 size: 14 residues. The CDR3 is CASSLMTGGESGTF. For the CDR3, the DNA is TGTGCCAGCAGTCTGATGACAGGGGGCGAATCTGGTACCTTC.

In its sample, this clonotype was seen a few times. The genes are TRBV4-1 and TRBJ2-4; 8 nucleotides agree with TRBD2. The length of the CDR3 is 13 residues. The germline V gene encodes CDR1 MGHRA and CDR2 YSYEKL. The trim removed 3 bases at V and 7 bases at J, leaving 2 bases unmatched. The CDR3 loop is CASSQSGGNIQYF. CDR3 sequence (DNA): TGCGCCAGCAGCCAGAGCGGGGGTAACATTCAGTACTTC.

The chain carries TRBV2 and TRBJ2-7; no clear D gene. The DNA end lines up better with TRBJ2-5; the J call may be wrong. The CDR3 spans 13 residues. Per germline, CDR1 SNHLY and CDR2 FYNNEI. CDR3: CASSQILQETQYF. In DNA form, the CDR3 reads TGTGCCAGCAGCCAGATCCTCCAAGAGACCCAGTACTTC.

This chain uses TRBV6-2 or TRBV6-3 with TRBJ1-5, with D unclear. V was shortened by 4 bases and J by 7 bases, with 11 bases between the two germline ends. This CDR3 is 13 amino acids long. Per germline, CDR1 MNHEY and CDR2 SVGEGT. The CDR3 loop reads CASSFEVIQPQHF. As DNA, the CDR3 is TGTGCCAGCAGTTTTGAAGTTATACAGCCCCAGCATTTT.

The V gene is TRBV6-1, the J gene TRBJ1-4; no definite D call. Germline V CDR1 and CDR2: MNHNS, SASEGT. This CDR3 comprises 13 residues. Trimming stripped 6 bases from V and 8 bases from J, with 13 bases between. The DNA for the CDR3 is TGTGCCAGCAGCAGGTTACGTGGGGAAAAACTGTTTTTT. Protein sequence: CASSRLRGEKLFF.

This clonotype was seen only a few times. This chain links TRBV14 with TRBJ2-5; 10 nucleotides match TRBD2. The J call is in doubt because the DNA end fits TRBJ2-1 better. CDR1 and CDR2 from the germline V gene are SGHDN and FVKESK. The CDR3 consists of 15 residues. CDR3 residues: CASSRLAGVDNEQFF. CDR3 nucleotides: TGTGCCAGCAGCCGGCTAGCGGGAGTCGACAATGAGCAGTTCTTC.

This clonotype was found many times. Since no conserved phenylalanine or tryptophan closes the CDR3, a read error is the likely cause. No DNA is shown, since the ends of the CDR3 on it are uncertain; the CDR3 is the one TCRdb lists. The chain recombines TRBV7-9 with TRBJ2-5; the table's D gene call, TRBD1, was not cross checked with the DNA. Germline CDR1 and CDR2: SEHNR and FQNEAQ (reference sequence). The CDR3 numbers 13 amino acids, ends counted. The chain's CDR3 is CASSPGTGALLTV.

This clonotype was counted between two and nine times. This rearrangement joins TRBV5-7 to TRBJ1-1; D remains ambiguous. TRBV5-7 carries the ORF label, with uncertain function. Trimming pared 0 bases from V and 1 base from J, leaving 4 bases between. This CDR3 spans 13 amino acids. In DNA form, the CDR3 reads TGTGCCAGCAGCTTGGTGTGGAACACTGAAGCTTTCTTT. Amino acid sequence: CASSLVWNTEAFF.